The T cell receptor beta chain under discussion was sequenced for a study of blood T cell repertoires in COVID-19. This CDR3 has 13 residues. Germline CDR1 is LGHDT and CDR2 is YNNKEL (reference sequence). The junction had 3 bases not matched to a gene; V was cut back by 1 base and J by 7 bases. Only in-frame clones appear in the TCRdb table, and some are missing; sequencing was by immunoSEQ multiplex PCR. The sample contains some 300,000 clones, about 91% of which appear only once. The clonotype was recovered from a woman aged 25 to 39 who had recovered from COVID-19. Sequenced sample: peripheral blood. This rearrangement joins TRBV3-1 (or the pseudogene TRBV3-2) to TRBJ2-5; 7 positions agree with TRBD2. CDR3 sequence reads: CASSQVREGTQYF. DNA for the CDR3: TGTGCCAGCAGCCAAGTTAGGGAGGGGACCCAGTACTTC.